This is a list of T cell receptor beta chains from one sample in a study of vaccination and CD4 T cells after COVID-19. These receptors' antigens are unknown. In TCRdb, the PCR reads were re-called with MiXCR into one record per CDR3 protein. The table has about 14,000 distinct CDR3 sequences, roughly 55% seen once. Input material: CD4+ T cells from blood, cultured in vitro. These TCRs come from a human donor who had recovered from COVID-19. CDR3s leave out the opening cysteine and the closing phenylalanine or tryptophan.

TRBJ2-7 TRBV20-1 SALVQSSYEQY
TRBJ2-5 TRBV11-2 ASSLAAALLETQY
TRBJ2-3 TRBV7-3 ASSPQTATSTDTQY
TRBJ2-5 TRBV5-1 ASSLYGQGAGETQY
TRBJ2-5 TRBV7-8 ASSGPSGGETQY
TRBJ2-5 TRBV6-5 ASSYRGIEETQY
TRBJ2-3 TRBV6-1 ASSLTGLENTQY
TRBJ1-2 TRBV20-1 SARGQLNYGYT
TRBJ2-7 TRBV20-1 SARNDVGEQY
TRBJ2-5 TRBV7-2 ASGARRLQETQY
TRBJ2-3 TRBV28 ASSRTGIRTDTQY
TRBJ2-7 TRBV28 ASSLYSGPTLFSYEQY
TRBJ2-7 TRBV6-1 ATRRGGVAYEQY
TRBJ2-6 TRBV6-2/TRBV6-3 ASSYRGSGANVLT
TRBJ1-5 TRBV7-8 ASSLWDGFNQPQH
TRBJ2-7 TRBV6-1 ASSQINPTVFYEQY
TRBJ2-1 TRBV19 ASSPRTGRNEQF
TRBJ2-1 TRBV18 ASSPFVRNGHEQF
TRBJ1-2 TRBV7-2 ASSLITVGGYT
TRBJ2-1 TRBV6-1 TSSNRGLAGVNEQF
TRBJ1-2 TRBV19 ASSVGYGWNGYT
TRBJ2-5 TRBV7-2 ASSMRLAGVLQETQY
TRBJ1-6 TRBV20-1 SAPGTGSSPLH
TRBJ1-1 TRBV12-3/TRBV12-4 ASSLGWGGGNTEAF
TRBJ2-3 TRBV6-1 ASTSGHNTDTQY
TRBJ2-5 TRBV7-6 ASSLAGFQETQY
TRBJ1-5 TRBV20-1 SATAETSNQPQH
TRBJ2-3 TRBV20-1 SASQGAKDTQY
TRBJ2-7 TRBV30 AWSSDNYEQY
TRBJ1-1 TRBV2 ASSVQASTEAF
TRBJ2-3 TRBV6-1 ASSPTGGTDTQY
TRBJ2-5 TRBV20-1 SASASGQLSQY
TRBJ2-7 TRBV11-3 ASSRRPSSEQY
TRBJ2-6 TRBV20-1 SARKGGSSGANVLT
TRBJ1-5 TRBV7-2 ASSQIGDQPQH
TRBJ1-5 TRBV19 ASSMDSSSSNQPQH
TRBJ2-5 TRBV18 ASSPQARETQY
TRBJ2-7 TRBV6-1 ASSESGTSSYEQY
TRBJ2-3 TRBV7-9 ASSSDRGPVGQQY
TRBJ2-3 TRBV5-6 ASSKRWETQY
TRBJ1-5 TRBV10-3 ATKGQDSNQPQH
TRBJ2-3 TRBV2 ASSEGVGRSGSDTQY
TRBJ2-3 TRBV7-2 ASSLSRRADTDTQY
TRBJ2-2 TRBV5-4 ASSSRETGATGELF
TRBJ2-7 TRBV7-2 ASSFQTYEQY
TRBJ2-3 TRBV10-3 ASNAGGGTDTQY
TRBJ1-6 TRBV28 ASSKGRTRGNNSPLH
TRBJ2-3 TRBV2 ASSPLEDTQY
TRBJ2-2 TRBV7-9 ASSPAGGAGTGELF
TRBJ2-5 TRBV19 ASSIDSYGSETQY
TRBJ2-7 TRBV7-2 ASSLVRGPYEQY
TRBJ1-2 TRBV19 ASSIHRQAQGGYT
TRBJ2-3 TRBV7-9 ASSVQGYTDTQY
TRBJ1-2 TRBV6-2/TRBV6-3 ASSYGLDYGYT